This record covers a single T cell receptor (beta chain). As yet, its antigen is unknown. These data come from a study of cytomegalovirus exposure and HLA in healthy donors. Study-wide points: It was fewer than 200 TCR beta chains that were listed as cytomegalovirus-associated. According to a later analysis, most TCR beta chains associated with CMV appeared HLA-restricted. Earlier analysis found most TCR beta V segments productive about 87% or about 30% of the time.

The PCR was carried out with 60 Vbeta primers and 13 Jbeta primers. Sequenced by immunoSEQ multiplex PCR; TCRdb stores in-frame clones only, minus some. Of approximately 130,000 clones listed, 80% to 85% are singletons. V was pared by 5 bases and J by 5 bases, with 6 bases of the junction left unmatched. The CDR3 has 15 amino acids. Germline V gives CDR1 SGHAT, CDR2 FQNNGV. This receptor was obtained from a woman between 45 and 60 years old in good health and CMV-seropositive. Sequenced material: PBMCs. The V call is TRBV11-2, the J call TRBJ2-2; 9 nucleotides align to TRBD1. The CDR3 bases are TGTGCCAGCAGCCTGCGGGGGACAGGGACCGGGGAGCTGTTTTTT. Encoded protein: CASSLRGTGTGELFF.